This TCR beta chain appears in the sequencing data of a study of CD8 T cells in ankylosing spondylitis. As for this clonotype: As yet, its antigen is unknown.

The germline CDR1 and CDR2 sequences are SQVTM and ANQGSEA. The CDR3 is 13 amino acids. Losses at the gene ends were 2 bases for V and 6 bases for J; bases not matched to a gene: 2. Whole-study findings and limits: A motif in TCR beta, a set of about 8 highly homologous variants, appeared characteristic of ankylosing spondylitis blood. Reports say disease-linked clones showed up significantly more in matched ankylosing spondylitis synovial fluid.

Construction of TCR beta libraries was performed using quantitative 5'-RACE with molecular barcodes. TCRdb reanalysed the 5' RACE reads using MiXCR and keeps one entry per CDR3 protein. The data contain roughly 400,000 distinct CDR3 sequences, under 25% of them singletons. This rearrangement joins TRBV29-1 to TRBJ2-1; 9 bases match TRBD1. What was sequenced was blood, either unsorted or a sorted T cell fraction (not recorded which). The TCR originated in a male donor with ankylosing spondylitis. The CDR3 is CSVERTGANEQFF. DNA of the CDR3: TGCAGCGTTGAACGGACAGGGGCCAATGAGCAGTTCTTC.